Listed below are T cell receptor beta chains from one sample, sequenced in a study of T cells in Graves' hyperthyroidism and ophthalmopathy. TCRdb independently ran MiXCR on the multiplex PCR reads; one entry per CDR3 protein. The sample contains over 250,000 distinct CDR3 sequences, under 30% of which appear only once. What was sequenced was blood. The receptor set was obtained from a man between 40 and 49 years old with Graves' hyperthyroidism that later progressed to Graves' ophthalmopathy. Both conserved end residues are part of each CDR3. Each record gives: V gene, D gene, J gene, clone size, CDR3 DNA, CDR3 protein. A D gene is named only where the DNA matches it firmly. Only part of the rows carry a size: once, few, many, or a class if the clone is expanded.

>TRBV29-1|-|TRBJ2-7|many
TGCAGCGTCAGGGACACCTTCTACTACGAGCAGTACTTC
CSVRDTFYYEQYF
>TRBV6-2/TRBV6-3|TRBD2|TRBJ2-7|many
TGTGCCAGCAGTTCCCGAAACCGGACTAGCGGGAGCCCCTACGAGCAGTACTTC
CASSSRNRTSGSPYEQYF
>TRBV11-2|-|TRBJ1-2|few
TGTGCCAGCAGCTTACTAACTTCCAGGATTAGTCCCCAGAGCTATGGCTACACCTTC
CASSLLTSRISPQSYGYTF
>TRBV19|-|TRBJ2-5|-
TGTGCCAGTAGTATAAGCCACCGGTGGGAGACCCAGTACTTC
CASSISHRWETQYF
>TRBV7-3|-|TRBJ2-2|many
TGTGCCAGCAGCCCTACGGGGGTTCCGAGCGGGGAGCTGTTTTTT
CASSPTGVPSGELFF
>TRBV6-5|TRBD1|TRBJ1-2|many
TGTGCCAGCAGTTACTCTGGGACAGGGGCCAACTATGGCTACACCTTC
CASSYSGTGANYGYTF
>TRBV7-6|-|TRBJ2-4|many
TGTGCCAGCAGCTTAAGGCCCCCAGGGGCCAAAAACATTCAGTACTTC
CASSLRPPGAKNIQYF
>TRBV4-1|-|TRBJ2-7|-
TGCGCCAGCAGCCAAGGCGACCAACCCGAGCAGTACTTC
CASSQGDQPEQYF
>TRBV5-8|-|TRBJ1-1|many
TGTGCCAGCAGGTTGTTGGGGACGGGCATGAACACTGAAGCTTTCTTT
CASRLLGTGMNTEAFF
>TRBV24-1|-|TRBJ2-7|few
TGTGCCACCAGTGAAACAGTTAAGGGCGAGCAGTACTTC
CATSETVKGEQYF
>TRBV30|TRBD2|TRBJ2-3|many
TGTGCCTGGAGTAGGGCTAGCGGGATCCGATCGCAGTATTTT
CAWSRASGIRSQYF
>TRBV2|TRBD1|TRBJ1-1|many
TGTGCCAGCGGCAGACAGGGGGCTACTGACACTGAAGCTTTCTTT
CASGRQGATDTEAFF
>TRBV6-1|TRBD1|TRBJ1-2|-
TGTGCCAGCAGCGCCCCGGACAGGGGAGGGTACACCTTC
CASSAPDRGGYTF
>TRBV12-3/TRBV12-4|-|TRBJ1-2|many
TGTGCCAGCAATTCTTTCATGGGAGGTCCTAACTATGGCTACACCTTC
CASNSFMGGPNYGYTF
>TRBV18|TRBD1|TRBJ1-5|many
TGTGCCAGCTCACCGACAGGGGCGAGCAATCAGCCCCAGCATTTT
CASSPTGASNQPQHF
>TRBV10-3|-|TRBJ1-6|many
TGTGCCACCCCGAGCGGGCAGGGATGGGCTTCACCCCTCCACTTT
CATPSGQGWASPLHF
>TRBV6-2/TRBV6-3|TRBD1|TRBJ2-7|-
TGTGCCAGCAGTCGCGGGACAGGGAGCTCCTACGAGCAGTACTTC
CASSRGTGSSYEQYF
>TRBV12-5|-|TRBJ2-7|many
TGTGCTAGTGGTACCGACAGCTACGAGCAGTACTTC
CASGTDSYEQYF
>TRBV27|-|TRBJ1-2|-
TGTGCCAGCAGTTTATCGGAGGGTCCTAACTATGGCTACACCTTC
CASSLSEGPNYGYTF
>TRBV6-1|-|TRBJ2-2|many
TGTGCCAGCAGCCGATGGGATGCGTCCACCGGGGAGCTGGTTTTT
CASSRWDASTGELVF
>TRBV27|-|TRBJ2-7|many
TGTGCCAGCAGTTTAATATTTGGGGGTCACTCCTACGAGCAGTACTTC
CASSLIFGGHSYEQYF
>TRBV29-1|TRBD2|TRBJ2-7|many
TGCAGCGTTGCAAGGGAGGGGAGCGTTTACGAGCAGTACTTC
CSVAREGSVYEQYF
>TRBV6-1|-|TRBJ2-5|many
TGTGCCAGCAGTGTCGTACAAGAGACCCAGTACTTC
CASSVVQETQYF
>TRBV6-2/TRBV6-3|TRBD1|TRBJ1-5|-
TGTGCCAGCAGACGCGACAGGGAGAATCAGCCCCAGCATTTT
CASRRDRENQPQHF
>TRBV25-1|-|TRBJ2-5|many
TGTGCCAGCGCTCTCCAGGAGATAGAGACCCAGTACTTC
CASALQEIETQYF
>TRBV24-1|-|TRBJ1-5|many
TGTGCCACCAGTGACTCCGGGAGTAGCAATCAGCCCCAGCATTTT
CATSDSGSSNQPQHF
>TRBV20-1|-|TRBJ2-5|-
TGCAGTGCTAGAGCTAGTCGGCTGGGGCAAGAGACCCAGTACTTC
CSARASRLGQETQYF
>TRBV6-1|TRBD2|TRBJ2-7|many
TGTGCCAGCAGGACTAGCGGTATCAACCCCTCCTACGAGCAGTACTTC
CASRTSGINPSYEQYF
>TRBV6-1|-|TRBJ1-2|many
TGTGCCAGCAGTACCCGGGACGCCTATGGCTACACCTTC
CASSTRDAYGYTF
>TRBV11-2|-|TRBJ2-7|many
TGTGCCAGCAGCACTGAGCGGAGTGAGCAGTACTTC
CASSTERSEQYF
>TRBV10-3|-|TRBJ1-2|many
TGTGCCATCAGTGAGTTTGGGGGCAGGGAAGTAGGTGGCTACACCTTC
CAISEFGGREVGGYTF
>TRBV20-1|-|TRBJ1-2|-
TGCAGTGCTAGATCCAACGGGCTTAACTATGGCTACACCTTC
CSARSNGLNYGYTF
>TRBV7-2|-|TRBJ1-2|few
TGTGCCAGCAGCTTGAGAGGGATCTCTGGCTACACCTTC
CASSLRGISGYTF
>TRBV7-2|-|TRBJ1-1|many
TGTGCCAGCAGCTTCCGGAGGCCCAGCACTGAAGCTTTCTTT
CASSFRRPSTEAFF
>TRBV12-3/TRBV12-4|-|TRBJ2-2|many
TGTGCCAGCAGTTGGCCGGGAGTAAGGGCCGGGGAGCTGTTTTTT
CASSWPGVRAGELFF
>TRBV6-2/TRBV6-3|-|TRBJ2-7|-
TGTGCCAGCAGTTACTCAGGCAGAACATGGCCCTACGAGCAGTACTTC
CASSYSGRTWPYEQYF
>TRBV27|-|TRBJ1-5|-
TGTGCCAGCAGTTTACCAAACGGGCCCCAGCATTTT
CASSLPNGPQHF
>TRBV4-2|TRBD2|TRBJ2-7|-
TGTGCCAGCAGCCAAGTGGGTCTAGCGGGAGGGCCCGACGAGCAGTACTTC
CASSQVGLAGGPDEQYF
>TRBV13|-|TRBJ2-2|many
TGTGCCAGCAGCTTAGTGCCAGGCACCGGGGAGCTGTTTTTT
CASSLVPGTGELFF
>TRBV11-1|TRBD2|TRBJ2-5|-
TGTGCCAGCAGCTTTTCCAGGACTAGCGGGAGGTTTGGGCAAGAGACCCAGTACTTC
CASSFSRTSGRFGQETQYF
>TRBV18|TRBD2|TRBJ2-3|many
TGTGCCAGCTCACCACCGAAGACTAGCGGGACAAAAGATACGCAGTATTTT
CASSPPKTSGTKDTQYF
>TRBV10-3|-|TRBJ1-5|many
TGTGCCATCAGTGAGTTCTGGCAGGGCAATCAGCCCCAGCATTTT
CAISEFWQGNQPQHF
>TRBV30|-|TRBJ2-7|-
TGTGCCTGGAGTGTCCCCCTGACCTACGAGCAGTACTTC
CAWSVPLTYEQYF
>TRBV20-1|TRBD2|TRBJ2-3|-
TGCAGTGCTAGAGCTATAGCGGCTAGCGGGCCATCGATGGATACGCAGTATTTT
CSARAIAASGPSMDTQYF
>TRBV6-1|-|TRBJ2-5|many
TGTGCCAGCAGTGGAGACAGTTTGGAGACCCAGTACTTC
CASSGDSLETQYF
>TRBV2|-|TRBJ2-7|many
TGTGCCAGCAGTGGGATGGACAGACTCTACGAGCAGTACTTC
CASSGMDRLYEQYF
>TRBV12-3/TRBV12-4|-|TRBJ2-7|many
TGTGCCAGCAGTTTCAAAGGGGGAACGGACTACGAGCAGTACTTC
CASSFKGGTDYEQYF
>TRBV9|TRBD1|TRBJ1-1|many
TGTGCCAGCAGCGGTCGACAGGGGGCTTCCATGAACACTGAAGCTTTCTTT
CASSGRQGASMNTEAFF
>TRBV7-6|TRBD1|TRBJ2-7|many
TGTGCCAGCAGCTTACTACAGGGGGAGCAGTACTTC
CASSLLQGEQYF
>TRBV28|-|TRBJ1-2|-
TGTGCCAGCAGTTTAGTTAGGGCTGGCTATGGCTACACCTTC
CASSLVRAGYGYTF
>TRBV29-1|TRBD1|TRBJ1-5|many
TGCAGCGTTGGGGGACAGGGCAATCAGCCCCAGCATTTT
CSVGGQGNQPQHF
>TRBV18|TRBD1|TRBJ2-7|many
TGTGCCAGCAGTCCGGGACAGTCTTCCTACGAGCAGTACTTC
CASSPGQSSYEQYF
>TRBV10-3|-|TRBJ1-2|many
TGTGCCATCAGTGAGTCCCAGGACTATGGCTACACCTTC
CAISESQDYGYTF
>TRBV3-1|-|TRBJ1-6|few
TGTGCCAGCAGCCACTCGGGGACAACGCAAAATTCACCCCTCCACTTT
CASSHSGTTQNSPLHF
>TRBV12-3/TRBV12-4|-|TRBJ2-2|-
TGTGCCAGCAGTCCAGGGTGGACCGGGGAGCTGTTTTTT
CASSPGWTGELFF
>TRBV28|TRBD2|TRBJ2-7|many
TGTGCCAGCAGTTTCTCACTAGCGGACTTCTACGAGCAGTACTTC
CASSFSLADFYEQYF
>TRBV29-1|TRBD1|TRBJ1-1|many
TGCAGCGTTGAGGTTTCGACAGGGAGGACTGAAGCTTTCTTT
CSVEVSTGRTEAFF
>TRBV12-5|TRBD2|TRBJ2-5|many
TGTGCTAGTGGTTTGGCCATAGCGGGATCCCAAGAGACCCAGTACTTC
CASGLAIAGSQETQYF
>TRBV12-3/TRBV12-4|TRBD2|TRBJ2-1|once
TGTGCCAGCAGTACTAGCGGGGACAATGAGCAGTTCTTC
CASSTSGDNEQFF
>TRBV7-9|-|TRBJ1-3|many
TGTGCCAGCAGCTCTGGGGGTGCGAACACCATATATTTT
CASSSGGANTIYF